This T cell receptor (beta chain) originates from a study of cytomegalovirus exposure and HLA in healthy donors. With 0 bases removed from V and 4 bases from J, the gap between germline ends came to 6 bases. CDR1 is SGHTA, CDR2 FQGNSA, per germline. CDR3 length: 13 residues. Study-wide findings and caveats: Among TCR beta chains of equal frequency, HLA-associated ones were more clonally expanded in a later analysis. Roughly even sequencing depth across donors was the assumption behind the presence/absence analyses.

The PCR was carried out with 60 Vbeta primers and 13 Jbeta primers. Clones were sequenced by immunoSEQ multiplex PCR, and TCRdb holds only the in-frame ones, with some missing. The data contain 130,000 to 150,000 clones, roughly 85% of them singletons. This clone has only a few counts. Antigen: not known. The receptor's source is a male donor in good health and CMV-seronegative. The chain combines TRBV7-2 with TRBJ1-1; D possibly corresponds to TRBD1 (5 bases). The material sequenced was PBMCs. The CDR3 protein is CASSLAQGTEAFF. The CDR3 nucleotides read TGTGCCAGCAGCTTAGCCCAGGGCACTGAAGCTTTCTTT.